The present T cell receptor (beta chain) was sequenced within a study of blood T cell repertoires in COVID-19. Per the original data handling: Estimation of nucleated cell counts was performed using reference gene primer amplification. TCRdb keeps only in-frame clones here, not all; method: immunoSEQ multiplex PCR. V and J calls and clone size come straight from that table; D and trimming were deduced from the DNA. This sample yields hundreds of thousands of clones, of which 85% are seen a single time; about 2.5% belongs to the top ten. This receptor was identified in a woman in her forties or fifties who had recovered from COVID-19. Material for sequencing was PBMCs or T cells enriched from blood (not recorded which).

CDR3: CASSLQGMNEQFF. The CDR3 region has the DNA TGTGCCAGCAGCTTACAGGGCATGAATGAGCAGTTCTTC. The chain has TRBV7-9 and TRBJ2-1; the D gene is possibly TRBD1 (5 bases). The germline CDR1 and CDR2 sequences are SEHNR and FQNEAQ (reference sequence). Trimming took off 2 bases at V and 7 bases at J, with 9 bases between the two ends. The CDR3 runs to 13 residues.